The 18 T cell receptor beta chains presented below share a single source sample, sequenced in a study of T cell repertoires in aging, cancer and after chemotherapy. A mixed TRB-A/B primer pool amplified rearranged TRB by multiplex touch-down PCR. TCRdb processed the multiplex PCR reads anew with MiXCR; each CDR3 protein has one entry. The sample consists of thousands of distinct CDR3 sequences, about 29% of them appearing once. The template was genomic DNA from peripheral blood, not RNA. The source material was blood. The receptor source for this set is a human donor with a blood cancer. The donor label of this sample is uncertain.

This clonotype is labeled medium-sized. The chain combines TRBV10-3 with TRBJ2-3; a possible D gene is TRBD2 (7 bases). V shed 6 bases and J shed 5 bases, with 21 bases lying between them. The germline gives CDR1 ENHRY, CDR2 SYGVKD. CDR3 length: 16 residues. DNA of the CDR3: TGTGCCATCAGGCAAGGCCGGGGGGCCGGGGAAGATACGCAGTATTTT. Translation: CAIRQGRGAGEDTQYF.

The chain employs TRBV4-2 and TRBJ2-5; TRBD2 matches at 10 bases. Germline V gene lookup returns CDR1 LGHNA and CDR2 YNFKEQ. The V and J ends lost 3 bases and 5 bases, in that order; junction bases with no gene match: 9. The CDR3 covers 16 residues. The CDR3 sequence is CASSQPPSGGGETQYF. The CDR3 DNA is TGTGCCAGCAGCCAGCCCCCTAGCGGGGGAGGTGAGACCCAGTACTTC.

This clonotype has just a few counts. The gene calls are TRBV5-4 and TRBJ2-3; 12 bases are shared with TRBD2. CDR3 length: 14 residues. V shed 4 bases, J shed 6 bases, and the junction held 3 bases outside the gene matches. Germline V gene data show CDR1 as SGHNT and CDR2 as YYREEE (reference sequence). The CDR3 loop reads CASSPGLAGDTQYF. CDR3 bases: TGTGCCAGCAGCCCAGGACTAGCGGGGGATACGCAGTATTTT.

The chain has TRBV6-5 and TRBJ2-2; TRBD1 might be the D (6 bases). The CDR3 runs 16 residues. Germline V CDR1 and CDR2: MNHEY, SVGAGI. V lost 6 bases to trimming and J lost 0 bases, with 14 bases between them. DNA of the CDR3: TGTGCCAGCAGCCATCAGGGGACGACGAACACCGGGGAGCTGTTTTTT. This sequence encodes CASSHQGTTNTGELFF.

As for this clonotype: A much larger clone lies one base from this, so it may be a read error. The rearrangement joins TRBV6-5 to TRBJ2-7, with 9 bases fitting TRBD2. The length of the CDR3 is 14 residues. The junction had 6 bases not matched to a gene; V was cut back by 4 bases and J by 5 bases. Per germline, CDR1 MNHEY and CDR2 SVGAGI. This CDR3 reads CASSLAGEGHEQYF. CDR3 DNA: TGTGCCAGCAGTTTAGCGGGGGAGGGACACGAGCAGTACTTC.

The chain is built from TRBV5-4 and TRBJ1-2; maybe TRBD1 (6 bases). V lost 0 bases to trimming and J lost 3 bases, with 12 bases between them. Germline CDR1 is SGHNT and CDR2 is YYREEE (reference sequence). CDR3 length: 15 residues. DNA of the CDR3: TGTGCCAGCAGCTTGGACCCGCAGGGGCACTATGGCTACACCTTC. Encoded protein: CASSLDPQGHYGYTF. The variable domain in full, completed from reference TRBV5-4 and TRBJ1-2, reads ETGVTQSPTHLIKTRGQQVTLRCSSQSGHNTVSWYQQALGQGPQFIFQYYREEENGRGNFPPRFSGLQFPNYSSELNVNALELDDSALYLCASSLDPQGHYGYTFGSGTRLTVV.

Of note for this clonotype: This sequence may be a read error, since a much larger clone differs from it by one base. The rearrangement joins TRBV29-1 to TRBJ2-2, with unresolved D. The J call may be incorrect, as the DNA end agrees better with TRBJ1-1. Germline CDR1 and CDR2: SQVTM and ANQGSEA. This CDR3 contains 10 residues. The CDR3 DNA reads TGCAACGCGCGGAACACTGAAGCTTTCTTT. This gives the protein CNARNTEAFF.

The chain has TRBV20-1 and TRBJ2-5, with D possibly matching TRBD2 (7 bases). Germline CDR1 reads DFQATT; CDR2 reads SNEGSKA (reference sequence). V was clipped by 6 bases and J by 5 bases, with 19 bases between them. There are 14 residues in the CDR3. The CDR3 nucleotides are TGCAGTGCCCCTCGCTGGGGGGGCTCGGAGACCCAGTACTTC. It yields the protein CSAPRWGGSETQYF.

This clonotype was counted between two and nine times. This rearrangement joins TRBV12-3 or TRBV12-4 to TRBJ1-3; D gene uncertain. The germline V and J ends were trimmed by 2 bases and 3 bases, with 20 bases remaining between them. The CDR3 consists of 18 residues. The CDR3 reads CASSLYGELSDGGNTIYF. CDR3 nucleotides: TGTGCCAGCAGTTTATACGGGGAGCTATCGGACGGTGGAAACACCATATATTTT.

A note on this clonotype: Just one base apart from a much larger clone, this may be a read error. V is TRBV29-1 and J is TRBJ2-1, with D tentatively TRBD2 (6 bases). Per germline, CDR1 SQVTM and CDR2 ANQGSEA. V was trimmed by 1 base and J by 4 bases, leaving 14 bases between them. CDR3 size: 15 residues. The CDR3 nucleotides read TGCAGCGTTGAAGGCGGGATAGGGAGGTACAATGAGCAGTTCTTC. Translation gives CSVEGGIGRYNEQFF.

The DNA of the CDR3 is TGTGCCAGCAATCCAGAGGGGGAGGGCACAGATACGCAGTATTTT. This gives the protein CASNPEGEGTDTQYF. This rearrangement joins TRBV6-1 to TRBJ2-3; D may correspond to TRBD1 or TRBD2 (6 bases each). Per germline, CDR1 MNHNS and CDR2 SASEGT. Deletions cut 7 bases from V and 1 base from J, with 15 bases between. The CDR3 runs 15 residues.

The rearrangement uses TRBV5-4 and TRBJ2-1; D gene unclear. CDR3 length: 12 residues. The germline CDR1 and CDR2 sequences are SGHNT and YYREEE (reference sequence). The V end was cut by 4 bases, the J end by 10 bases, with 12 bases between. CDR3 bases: TGTGCCAGCAGCCCGGGCCCGAGGGAGCAGTTCTTC. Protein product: CASSPGPREQFF.

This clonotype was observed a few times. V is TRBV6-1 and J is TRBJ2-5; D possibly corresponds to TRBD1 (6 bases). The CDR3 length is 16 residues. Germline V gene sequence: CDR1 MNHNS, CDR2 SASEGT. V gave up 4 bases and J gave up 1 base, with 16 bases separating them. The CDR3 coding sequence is TGTGCCAGCAGTGGGGGGCTGTGGGGGCTCCAAGAGACCCAGTACTTC. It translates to CASSGGLWGLQETQYF.

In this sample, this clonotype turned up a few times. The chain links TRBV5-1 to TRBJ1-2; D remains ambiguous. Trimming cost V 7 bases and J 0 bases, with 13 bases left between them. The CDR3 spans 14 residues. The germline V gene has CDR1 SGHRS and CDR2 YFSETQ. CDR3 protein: CASGLPGANYGYTF. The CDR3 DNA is TGCGCCAGCGGACTCCCAGGAGCTAACTATGGCTACACCTTC.

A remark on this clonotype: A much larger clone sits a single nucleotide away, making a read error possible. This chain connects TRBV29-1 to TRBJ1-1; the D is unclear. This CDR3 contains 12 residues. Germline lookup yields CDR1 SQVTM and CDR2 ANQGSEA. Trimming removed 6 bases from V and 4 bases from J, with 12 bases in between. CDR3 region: CSVTPGSTEAFF. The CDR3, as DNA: TGCAGCGTGACGCCCGGGAGCACTGAAGCTTTCTTT.

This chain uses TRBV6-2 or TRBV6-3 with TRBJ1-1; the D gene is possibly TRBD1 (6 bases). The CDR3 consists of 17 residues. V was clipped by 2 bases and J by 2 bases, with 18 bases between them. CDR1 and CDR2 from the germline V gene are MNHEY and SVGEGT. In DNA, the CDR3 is TGTGCCAGCAGTTACGGGTGGTTCGGGGGGCTTAACACTGAAGCTTTCTTT. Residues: CASSYGWFGGLNTEAFF.

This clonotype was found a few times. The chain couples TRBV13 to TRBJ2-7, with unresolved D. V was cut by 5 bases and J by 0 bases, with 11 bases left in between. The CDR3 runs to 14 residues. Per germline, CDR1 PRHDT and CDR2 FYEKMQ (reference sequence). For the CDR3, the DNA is TGTGCCAGCAGCCATAACCCGAGCTCCTACGAGCAGTACTTC. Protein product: CASSHNPSSYEQYF.

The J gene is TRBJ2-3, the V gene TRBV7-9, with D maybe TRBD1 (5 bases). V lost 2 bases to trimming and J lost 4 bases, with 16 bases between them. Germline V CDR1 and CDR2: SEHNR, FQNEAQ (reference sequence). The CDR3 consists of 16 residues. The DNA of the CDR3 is TGTGCCAGCAGCTTATTTGCAGGGTTTGGCCCAGATACGCAGTATTTT. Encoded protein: CASSLFAGFGPDTQYF.